This TCR beta chain emerged from a study of regulatory T cells in long-lasting Graves disease. Study-wide background: Over 5 years on antithyroid drugs plus positive TSH receptor antibodies marked Graves' disease as persistent.

The sample's time point: persistent/refractory GD, antithyroid drugs over 5 years with positive TRAb. The TCR library was prepared using RNA isolated from PBMCs. Approximately 9-milliliter peripheral blood samples went into EDTA tubes. Remarks on this clonotype: The antigen is unknown. Given a much more abundant clone one base away, this may be a read error.

CDR3 size: 15 residues. Germline V lookup: CDR1 MNHNS, CDR2 SASEGT. Study observations and caveats: Public clonotype sharing was higher in persistent than newly diagnosed patients. Segments TRBV28, TRBJ1-2 and TRBJ2-5 showed preferential usage in persistent disease.

Construction of the TCR beta libraries employed iRepertoire HTBI primers in conjunction with Arm-PCR of CDR3 regions. From the multiplex PCR reads, TCRdb called clonotypes with MiXCR, one entry per CDR3 protein. The top ten hold around 14% of the sample, which has 450,000 or so distinct CDR3 sequences, about 20% seen once. This material consisted of peripheral blood mononuclear cells (PBMCs), taken when the disease was refractory, from a patient treated with antithyroid drugs. The chain couples TRBV6-1 to TRBJ1-4; 9 bases are shared with TRBD1. The clonotype was recovered from a female donor with Graves disease. CDR3 sequence (DNA): TGTGCCAGCAGTGAAGCAGGACAGGGGAGTGAAAAACTGTATTTT. Protein product: CASSEAGQGSEKLYF.